Below are 9 T cell receptor beta chains sequenced from a single sample in a study of T cells in localized non-small cell lung cancer. Sequencing used immunoSEQ multiplex PCR; TCRdb keeps in-frame clones, though not all of them. In the table there are some 85,000 clones, around three quarters of which are singletons. This specimen was PBMCs, taken before any cancer treatment. These receptors were obtained from a man between 40 and 70 years old with stage II squamous cell lung carcinoma.

This clone was observed a single time. The gene calls are TRBV15 and TRBJ2-5, with D uncertain. The germline V gene has CDR1 LNHNV and CDR2 YYDKDF (reference sequence). Trimming stripped 5 bases from V and 2 bases from J, with 18 bases between. This CDR3 spans 16 amino acids. This CDR3 is CATSRKTLGYQETQYF. The DNA for the CDR3 is TGTGCCACCAGCCGTAAAACCTTAGGGTATCAAGAGACCCAGTACTTC.

The V and J genes are TRBV7-2 and TRBJ2-1; 9 nucleotides match TRBD2. J gave up 7 bases and V 5 bases, and 12 bases lay outside the gene matches. The length of the CDR3 is 16 residues. The germline V gene has CDR1 SGHTA and CDR2 FQGNSA. CDR3 coding DNA: TGTGCCAGCAGCCGAGTGCCGCGGGGGGGCTTGAATGAGCAGTTCTTC. Its translation is CASSRVPRGGLNEQFF.

The genes are TRBV18 and TRBJ2-7, with D uncertain. The length of the CDR3 is 14 residues. The germline CDR1 and CDR2 sequences are KGHSH and LQKENI. Trimming removed 3 bases from V and 4 bases from J, with 13 bases in between. The CDR3 nucleotides are TGTGCCAGCTCACCCCTCAAAGACTCGTACGAGCAGTACTTC. Encoded protein: CASSPLKDSYEQYF.

The count of this clone is one. The genes are TRBV6-5 and TRBJ1-1; 7 nucleotides line up with TRBD1. CDR1 is MNHEY and CDR2 is SVGAGI in the germline V gene. V was pared by 0 bases and J by 11 bases, with 15 bases of the junction left unmatched. CDR3 length equals 16 residues. CDR3: CASSYSPGQRTASAFF. The CDR3 DNA follows: TGTGCCAGCAGTTACTCTCCGGGACAGCGGACCGCGTCGGCTTTCTTT.

This clone was found once. The J gene is TRBJ1-1, the V gene TRBV15; D unclear. CDR3 length equals 14 residues. Germline V lookup: CDR1 LNHNV, CDR2 YYDKDF (reference sequence). Trimming took 6 bases from V and 0 from J, leaving 11 bases between them. The CDR3 sequence is CATSIQIMNTEAFF. CDR3 DNA sequence: TGTGCCACCAGTATACAGATAATGAACACTGAAGCTTTCTTT.

This clone turned up a few times. The chain combines TRBV9 with TRBJ1-1; D uncertain. The CDR3 loop spans 12 amino acids. Between the trimmed V and J ends, which lost 4 bases and 1 base, there was a span of 5 bases. Germline V gene data show CDR1 as SGDLS and CDR2 as YYNGEE. CDR3 amino acids: CASSPTNTEAFF. CDR3 DNA: TGTGCCAGCAGCCCCACGAACACTGAAGCTTTCTTT.

This chain joins TRBV30 and TRBJ2-5; 9 bases line up with TRBD1. Germline V gene sequence: CDR1 GTSNPN, CDR2 SVGIG (reference sequence). The CDR3 sequence is 13 residues long. With 4 bases clipped from V and 4 bases from J, the junction kept 4 bases outside the gene matches. This CDR3 is CAWTRQGVETQYF. CDR3 bases: TGTGCCTGGACCAGACAGGGGGTAGAGACCCAGTACTTC.

Here the CDR3 reads CASSPSPQGYTF. CDR3 nucleotide sequence: TGTGCCAGCAGTCCAAGTCCCCAGGGGTACACCTTC. The chain is built from TRBV6-5 and TRBJ1-2; D perhaps matches TRBD1 (6 bases). V was trimmed by 5 bases and J by 11 bases, leaving 15 bases between them. CDR3 length: 12 amino acids. CDR1 is MNHEY and CDR2 is SVGAGI in the germline V gene.

The V gene is TRBV18, the J gene TRBJ1-1; the D gene is possibly TRBD1 (6 bases). The germline V and J ends were trimmed by 4 bases and 1 base, with 10 bases remaining between them. CDR1 is KGHSH and CDR2 is LQKENI in the germline V gene. The CDR3 totals 14 residues. The CDR3 region is CASSRNRENTEAFF. The DNA of the CDR3 is TGTGCCAGCTCACGGAACAGGGAGAACACTGAAGCTTTCTTT.